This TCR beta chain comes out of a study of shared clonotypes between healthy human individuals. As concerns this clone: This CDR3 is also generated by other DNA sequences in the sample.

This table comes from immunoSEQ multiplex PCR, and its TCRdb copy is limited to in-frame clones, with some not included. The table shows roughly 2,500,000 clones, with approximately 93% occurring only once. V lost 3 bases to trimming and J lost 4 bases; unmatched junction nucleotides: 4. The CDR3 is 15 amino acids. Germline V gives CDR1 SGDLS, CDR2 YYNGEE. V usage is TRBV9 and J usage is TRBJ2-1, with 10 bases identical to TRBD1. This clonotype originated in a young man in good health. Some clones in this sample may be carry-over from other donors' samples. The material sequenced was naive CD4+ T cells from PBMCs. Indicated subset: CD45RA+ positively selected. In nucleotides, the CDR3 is TGTGCCAGCAGCGGGGACAGGGGAGGTTACAATGAGCAGTTCTTC. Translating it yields CASSGDRGGYNEQFF.